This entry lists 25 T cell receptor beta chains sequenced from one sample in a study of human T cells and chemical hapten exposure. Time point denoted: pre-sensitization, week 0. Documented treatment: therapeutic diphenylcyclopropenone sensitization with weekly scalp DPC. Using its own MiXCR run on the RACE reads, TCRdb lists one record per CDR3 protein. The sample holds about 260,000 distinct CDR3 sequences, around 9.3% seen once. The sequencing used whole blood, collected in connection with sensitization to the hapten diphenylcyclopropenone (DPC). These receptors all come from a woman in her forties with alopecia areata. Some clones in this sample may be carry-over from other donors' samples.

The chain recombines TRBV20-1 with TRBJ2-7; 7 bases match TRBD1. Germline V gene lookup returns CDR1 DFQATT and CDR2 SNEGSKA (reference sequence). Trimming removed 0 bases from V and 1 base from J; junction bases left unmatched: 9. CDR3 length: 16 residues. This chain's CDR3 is CSARDLGQLASYEQYF. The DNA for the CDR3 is TGCAGTGCTAGAGACCTGGGACAGCTGGCATCCTACGAGCAGTACTTC.

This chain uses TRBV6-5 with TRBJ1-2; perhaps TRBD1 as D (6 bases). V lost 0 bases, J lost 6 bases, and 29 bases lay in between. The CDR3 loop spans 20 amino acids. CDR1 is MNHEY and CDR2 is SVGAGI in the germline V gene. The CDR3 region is CASSYSPLIAAHRDNDGYTF. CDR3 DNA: TGTGCCAGCAGTTACTCGCCTCTCATAGCAGCCCACAGGGATAATGATGGCTACACCTTC.

Here the CDR3 reads CASSLGQPGATDTQYF. CDR3 nucleotide sequence: TGCGCCAGCAGCTTGGGACAGCCGGGAGCGACAGATACGCAGTATTTT. The rearrangement links TRBV5-1 to TRBJ2-3, with a tentative D call TRBD2 (6 bases). V dropped 0 bases and J dropped 3 bases, with 14 bases sitting between them. Germline V gene sequence: CDR1 SGHRS, CDR2 YFSETQ. The CDR3 is made up of 16 amino acids. Looking up the rest from reference TRBV5-1 and TRBJ2-3 gives the full variable domain: KAGVTQTPRYLIKTRGQQVTLSCSPISGHRSVSWYQQTPGQGLQFLFEYFSETQRNKGNFPGRFSGRQFSNSRSEMNVSTLELGDSALYLCASSLGQPGATDTQYFGPGTRLTVL.

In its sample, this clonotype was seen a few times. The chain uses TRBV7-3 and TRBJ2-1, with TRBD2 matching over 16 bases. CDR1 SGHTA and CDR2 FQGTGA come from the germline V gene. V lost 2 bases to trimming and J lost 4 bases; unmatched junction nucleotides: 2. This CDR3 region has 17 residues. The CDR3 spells CASSLLGLAGGYNEQFF. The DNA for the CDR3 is TGTGCCAGCAGCTTATTGGGACTAGCGGGAGGGTACAATGAGCAGTTCTTC.

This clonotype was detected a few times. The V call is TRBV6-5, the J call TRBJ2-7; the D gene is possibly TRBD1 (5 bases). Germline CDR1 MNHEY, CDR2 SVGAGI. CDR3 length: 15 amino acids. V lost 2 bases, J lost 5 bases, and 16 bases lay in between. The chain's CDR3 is CASSYRQPPYNEQYF. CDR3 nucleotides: TGTGCCAGCAGTTACAGACAGCCCCCTTACAACGAGCAGTACTTC.

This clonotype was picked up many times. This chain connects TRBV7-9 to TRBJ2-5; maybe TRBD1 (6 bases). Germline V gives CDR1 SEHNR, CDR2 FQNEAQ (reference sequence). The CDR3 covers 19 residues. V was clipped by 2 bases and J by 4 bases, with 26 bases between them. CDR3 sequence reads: CASSLFLGARRLGGETQYF. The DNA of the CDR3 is TGTGCCAGCAGCTTATTTTTGGGGGCGCGTCGGTTGGGTGGAGAGACCCAGTACTTC.

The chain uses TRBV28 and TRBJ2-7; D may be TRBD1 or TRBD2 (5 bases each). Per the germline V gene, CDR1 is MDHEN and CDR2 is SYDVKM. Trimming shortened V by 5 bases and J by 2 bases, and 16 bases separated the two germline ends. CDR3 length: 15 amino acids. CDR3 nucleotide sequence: TGTGCCAGCAGTAGTTGGGGGAGCCTCCCCTACGAGCAGTACTTC. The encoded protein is CASSSWGSLPYEQYF.

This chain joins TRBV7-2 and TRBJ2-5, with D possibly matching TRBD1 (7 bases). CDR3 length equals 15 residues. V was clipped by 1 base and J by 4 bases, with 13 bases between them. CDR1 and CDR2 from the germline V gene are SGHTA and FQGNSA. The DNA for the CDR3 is TGTGCCAGCAGCTTAGGCCCCCAGGGGGGAGAGACCCAGTACTTC. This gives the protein CASSLGPQGGETQYF. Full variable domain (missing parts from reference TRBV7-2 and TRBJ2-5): GAGVSQSPSNKVTEKGKDVELRCDPISGHTALYWYRQSLGQGLEFLIYFQGNSAPDKSGLPSDRFSAERTGGSVSTLTIQRTQQEDSAVYLCASSLGPQGGETQYFGPGTRLLVL.

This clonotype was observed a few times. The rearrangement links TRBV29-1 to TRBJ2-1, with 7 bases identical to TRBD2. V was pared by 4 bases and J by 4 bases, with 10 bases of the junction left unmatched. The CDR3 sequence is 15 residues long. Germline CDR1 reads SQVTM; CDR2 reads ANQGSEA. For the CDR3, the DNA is TGCAGCGTTGCAAAGCGGGAAGACGGGTACAATGAGCAGTTCTTC. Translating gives CSVAKREDGYNEQFF.

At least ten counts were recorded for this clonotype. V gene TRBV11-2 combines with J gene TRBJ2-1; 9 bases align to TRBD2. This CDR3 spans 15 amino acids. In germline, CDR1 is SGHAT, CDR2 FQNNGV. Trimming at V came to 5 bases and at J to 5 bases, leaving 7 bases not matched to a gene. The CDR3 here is CASSVTSGTNNEQFF. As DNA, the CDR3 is TGTGCCAGCAGCGTGACTAGCGGAACTAACAATGAGCAGTTCTTC.

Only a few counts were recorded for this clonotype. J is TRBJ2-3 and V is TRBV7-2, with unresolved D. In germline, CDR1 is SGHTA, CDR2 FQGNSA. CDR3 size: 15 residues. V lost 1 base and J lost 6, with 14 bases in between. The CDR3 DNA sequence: TGTGCCAGCAGCTTAGAGTACAGCCTGCCGGATACGCAGTATTTT. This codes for CASSLEYSLPDTQYF. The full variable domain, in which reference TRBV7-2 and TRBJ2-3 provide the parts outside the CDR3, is GAGVSQSPSNKVTEKGKDVELRCDPISGHTALYWYRQSLGQGLEFLIYFQGNSAPDKSGLPSDRFSAERTGGSVSTLTIQRTQQEDSAVYLCASSLEYSLPDTQYFGPGTRLTVL.

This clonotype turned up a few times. Written as DNA, the CDR3 is TGTGCCAGCAGCCCAGGGTACAGCGCTAATGAAAAACTGTTTTTT. Translating it yields CASSPGYSANEKLFF. The chain links TRBV2 to TRBJ1-4, with D perhaps matching TRBD1 (5 bases). The CDR3 contains 15 residues. From germline, CDR1 is SNHLY and CDR2 FYNNEI. V was shortened by 6 bases and J by 3 bases, with 14 bases between the two germline ends.

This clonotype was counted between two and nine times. DNA for the CDR3: TGTGCCAGCAGCCCCCGGACAGGGTCCGGGGAGCTGTTTTTT. Its protein is CASSPRTGSGELFF. The rearrangement uses TRBV11-2 and TRBJ2-2, with 8 bases aligning to TRBD1. The germline V gene has CDR1 SGHAT and CDR2 FQNNGV. The CDR3 runs to 14 residues. V lost 5 bases to trimming and J lost 6 bases; unmatched junction nucleotides: 5.

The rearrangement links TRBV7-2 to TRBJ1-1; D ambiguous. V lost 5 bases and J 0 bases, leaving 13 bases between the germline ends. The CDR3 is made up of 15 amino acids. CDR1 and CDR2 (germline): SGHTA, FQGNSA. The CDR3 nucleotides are TGTGCCAGCAGCCGAACCAGCCCCATGAACACTGAAGCTTTCTTT. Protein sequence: CASSRTSPMNTEAFF.

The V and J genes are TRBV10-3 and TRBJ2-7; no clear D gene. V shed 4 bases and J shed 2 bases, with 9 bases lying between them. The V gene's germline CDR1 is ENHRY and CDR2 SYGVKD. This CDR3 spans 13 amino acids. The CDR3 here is CAISGGPAYEQYF. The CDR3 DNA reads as TGTGCCATCAGTGGCGGACCAGCCTACGAGCAGTACTTC.

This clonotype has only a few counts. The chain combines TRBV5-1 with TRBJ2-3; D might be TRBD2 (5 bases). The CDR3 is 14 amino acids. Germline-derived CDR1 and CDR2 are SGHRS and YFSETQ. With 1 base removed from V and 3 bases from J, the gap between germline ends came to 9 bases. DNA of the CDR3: TGCGCCAGCAGCTTGTTACGGGGAACAGATACGCAGTATTTT. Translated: CASSLLRGTDTQYF.

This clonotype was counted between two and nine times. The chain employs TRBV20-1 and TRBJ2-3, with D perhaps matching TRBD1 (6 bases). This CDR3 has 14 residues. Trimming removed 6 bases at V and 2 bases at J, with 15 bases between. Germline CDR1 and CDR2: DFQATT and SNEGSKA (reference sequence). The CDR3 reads CSARRTVNTDTQYF. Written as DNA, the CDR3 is TGCAGTGCCCGCCGGACAGTTAACACAGATACGCAGTATTTT.

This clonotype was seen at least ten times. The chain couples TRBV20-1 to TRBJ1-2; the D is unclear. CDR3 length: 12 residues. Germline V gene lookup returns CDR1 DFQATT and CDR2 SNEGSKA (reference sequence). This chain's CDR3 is CSPPGNTYGYTF. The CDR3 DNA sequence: TGCAGCCCGCCGGGGAACACCTATGGCTACACCTTC.

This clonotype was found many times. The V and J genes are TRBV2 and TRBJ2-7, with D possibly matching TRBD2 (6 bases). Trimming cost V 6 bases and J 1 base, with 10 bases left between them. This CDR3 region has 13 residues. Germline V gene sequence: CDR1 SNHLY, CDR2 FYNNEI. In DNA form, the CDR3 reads TGTGCCAGCAGCGGAGGGGTATCCTACGAGCAGTACTTC. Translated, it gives CASSGGVSYEQYF.

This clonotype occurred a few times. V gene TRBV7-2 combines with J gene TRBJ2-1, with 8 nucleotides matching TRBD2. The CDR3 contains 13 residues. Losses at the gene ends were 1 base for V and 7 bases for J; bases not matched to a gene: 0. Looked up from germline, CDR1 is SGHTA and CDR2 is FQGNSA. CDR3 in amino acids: CASSLVAGNEQFF. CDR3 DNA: TGTGCCAGCAGCTTAGTAGCGGGAAATGAGCAGTTCTTC.

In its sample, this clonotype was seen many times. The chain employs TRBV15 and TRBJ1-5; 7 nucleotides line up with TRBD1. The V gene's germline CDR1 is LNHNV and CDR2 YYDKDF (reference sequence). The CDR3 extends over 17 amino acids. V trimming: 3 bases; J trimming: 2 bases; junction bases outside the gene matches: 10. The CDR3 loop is CATSRQTGKIGNQPQHF. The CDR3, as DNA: TGTGCCACCAGCAGGCAGACAGGGAAGATCGGCAATCAGCCCCAGCATTTT.

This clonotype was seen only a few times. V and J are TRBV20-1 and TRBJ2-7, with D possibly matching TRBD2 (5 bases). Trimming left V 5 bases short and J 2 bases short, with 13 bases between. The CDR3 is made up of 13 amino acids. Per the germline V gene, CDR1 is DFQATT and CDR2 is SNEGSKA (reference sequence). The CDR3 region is CSALSGRAYEQYF. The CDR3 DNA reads TGCAGTGCTCTGTCGGGGAGAGCCTACGAGCAGTACTTC.

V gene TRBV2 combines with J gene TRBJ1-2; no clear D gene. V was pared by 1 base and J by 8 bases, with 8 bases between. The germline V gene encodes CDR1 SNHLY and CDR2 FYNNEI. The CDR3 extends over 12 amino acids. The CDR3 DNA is TGTGCCAGCAGTGAAGTCAGGAGCGGCTACACCTTC. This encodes CASSEVRSGYTF.

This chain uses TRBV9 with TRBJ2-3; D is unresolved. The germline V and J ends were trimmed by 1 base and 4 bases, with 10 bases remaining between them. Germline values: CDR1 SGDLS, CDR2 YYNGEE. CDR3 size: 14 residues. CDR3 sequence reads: CASSVRRWADTQYF. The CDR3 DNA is TGTGCCAGCAGCGTAAGGCGATGGGCAGATACGCAGTATTTT.

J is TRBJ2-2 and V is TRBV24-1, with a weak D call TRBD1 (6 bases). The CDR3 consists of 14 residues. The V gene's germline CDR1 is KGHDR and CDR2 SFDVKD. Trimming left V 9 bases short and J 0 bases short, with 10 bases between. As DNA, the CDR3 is TGTGCCACCGGCCAGGGGTCGAACACCGGGGAGCTGTTTTTT. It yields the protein CATGQGSNTGELFF.